This is a list of T cell receptor beta chains from one sample in a study of blood T cell repertoires in COVID-19. The assay was immunoSEQ multiplex PCR, and TCRdb's table has in-frame clones only and misses some. The table lists under 100,000 clones, around nine tenths of them singletons. The material sequenced was peripheral blood. These receptors were obtained from a man in his forties or fifties with acute or convalescent COVID-19. Each CDR3 is given with its conserved first and last residue. D genes are given only for firm matches. Expanded clones get a size class; other rows say once, few or many, or leave the size out.

v_call: TRBV12-5
clone_size: .
d_call: TRBD2
j_call: TRBJ2-1
cdr3_aa: CASGSGERESDEQFF
cdr3_nt: TGTGCTAGTGGTTCAGGCGAGCGGGAGTCCGATGAGCAGTTCTTC

v_call: TRBV3-1/TRBV3-2
clone_size: once
d_call: TRBD2
j_call: TRBJ2-1
cdr3_aa: CASSQIEGLAGGNEQFF
cdr3_nt: TGTGCCAGCAGCCAGATAGAGGGACTAGCGGGAGGGAATGAGCAGTTCTTC

v_call: TRBV15
clone_size: .
d_call: .
j_call: TRBJ1-3
cdr3_aa: CATSPVGDKIRNTIYF
cdr3_nt: TGTGCCACCAGCCCGGTGGGAGATAAGATACGAAACACCATATATTTT

v_call: TRBV5-5
clone_size: .
d_call: TRBD2
j_call: TRBJ2-1
cdr3_aa: CASRWELAGGGNEQFF
cdr3_nt: TGTGCCAGCAGATGGGAACTAGCGGGAGGTGGCAATGAGCAGTTCTTC

v_call: TRBV24-1
clone_size: .
d_call: TRBD2
j_call: TRBJ2-3
cdr3_aa: CATSDLASGSPTDTQYF
cdr3_nt: TGTGCCACCAGTGATTTAGCTAGCGGGAGCCCCACAGATACGCAGTATTTT

v_call: TRBV30
clone_size: .
d_call: .
j_call: TRBJ2-7
cdr3_aa: CAWSVQGEQYF
cdr3_nt: TGTGCCTGGAGTGTGCAGGGCGAGCAGTACTTC

v_call: TRBV30
clone_size: .
d_call: TRBD1
j_call: TRBJ1-2
cdr3_aa: CAWRDDRGWGGYTF
cdr3_nt: TGTGCCTGGAGGGATGACAGGGGTTGGGGAGGCTACACCTTC

v_call: TRBV25-1
clone_size: .
d_call: TRBD1
j_call: TRBJ2-2
cdr3_aa: CASSRQGVGYAGELFF
cdr3_nt: TGTGCCAGCAGCCGACAGGGGGTTGGGTACGCCGGGGAGCTGTTTTTT

v_call: TRBV2
clone_size: .
d_call: TRBD2
j_call: TRBJ2-5
cdr3_aa: CASSDERGQETQYF
cdr3_nt: TGTGCCAGCAGTGACGAGCGGGGACAAGAGACCCAGTACTTC

v_call: TRBV5-1
clone_size: .
d_call: TRBD2
j_call: TRBJ2-1
cdr3_aa: CASSPEGLAGDHEQFF
cdr3_nt: TGCGCCAGCAGCCCGGAGGGACTAGCGGGAGACCATGAGCAGTTCTTC

v_call: TRBV5-6
clone_size: .
d_call: .
j_call: TRBJ1-2
cdr3_aa: CASSLVGQQGYGYTF
cdr3_nt: TGTGCCAGCAGCTTGGTTGGACAGCAAGGTTATGGCTACACCTTC

v_call: TRBV7-9
clone_size: .
d_call: TRBD1
j_call: TRBJ2-1
cdr3_aa: CASSLRQGINNEQFF
cdr3_nt: TGTGCCAGCAGCTTGCGACAGGGGATTAACAATGAGCAGTTCTTC

v_call: TRBV12-5
clone_size: .
d_call: TRBD1
j_call: TRBJ2-7
cdr3_aa: CASGGGQAYSYEQYF
cdr3_nt: TGTGCTAGTGGTGGAGGACAGGCTTACTCCTACGAGCAGTACTTC

v_call: TRBV6-2/TRBV6-3
clone_size: .
d_call: .
j_call: TRBJ2-1
cdr3_aa: CASSTTLATNYNEQFF
cdr3_nt: TGTGCCAGCAGTACGACGCTAGCGACGAATTACAATGAGCAGTTCTTC

v_call: TRBV3-1/TRBV3-2
clone_size: .
d_call: TRBD1
j_call: TRBJ1-2
cdr3_aa: CASSPSQGAQSYGYTF
cdr3_nt: TGTGCCAGCAGCCCGTCACAGGGGGCGCAGAGCTATGGCTACACCTTC

v_call: TRBV27
clone_size: .
d_call: .
j_call: TRBJ1-2
cdr3_aa: CASSPSQGGDGYTF
cdr3_nt: TGTGCCAGCAGTCCCTCCCAGGGAGGGGATGGCTACACCTTC

v_call: TRBV5-4
clone_size: .
d_call: TRBD1
j_call: TRBJ1-2
cdr3_aa: CASSGAYQGVYGYTF
cdr3_nt: TGTGCCAGCAGCGGAGCTTACCAGGGGGTCTATGGCTACACCTTC

v_call: TRBV19
clone_size: .
d_call: .
j_call: TRBJ1-3
cdr3_aa: CASNPGAGNTIYF
cdr3_nt: TGTGCCAGTAATCCAGGGGCTGGAAACACCATATATTTT

v_call: TRBV5-1
clone_size: .
d_call: .
j_call: TRBJ1-6
cdr3_aa: CASNSGWGNSPLHF
cdr3_nt: TGCGCCAGTAACAGTGGGTGGGGCAATTCACCCCTCCACTTT

v_call: TRBV30
clone_size: .
d_call: TRBD1
j_call: TRBJ1-3
cdr3_aa: CAWRRQGSGNTIYF
cdr3_nt: TGTGCCTGGAGGCGACAGGGCTCTGGAAACACCATATATTTT

v_call: TRBV30
clone_size: .
d_call: .
j_call: TRBJ2-5
cdr3_aa: CAWSVGTHQETQYF
cdr3_nt: TGTGCCTGGAGTGTGGGGACACACCAAGAGACCCAGTACTTC

v_call: TRBV27
clone_size: .
d_call: .
j_call: TRBJ1-2
cdr3_aa: CASSFRGNYGYTF
cdr3_nt: TGTGCCAGCAGTTTTAGGGGAAACTATGGCTACACCTTC

v_call: TRBV11-2
clone_size: .
d_call: TRBD1
j_call: TRBJ1-6
cdr3_aa: CASSSDRGLGDSPLHF
cdr3_nt: TGTGCCAGCAGCTCGGACAGGGGGCTTGGGGATTCACCCCTCCACTTT

v_call: TRBV20-1
clone_size: .
d_call: .
j_call: TRBJ1-1
cdr3_aa: CSARAGSEAFF
cdr3_nt: TGCAGTGCTAGAGCGGGTAGCGAAGCTTTCTTT

v_call: TRBV18
clone_size: .
d_call: TRBD1
j_call: TRBJ2-3
cdr3_aa: CASYRDRGPSDTQYF
cdr3_nt: TGTGCCAGCTACCGGGACAGGGGGCCCTCGGATACGCAGTATTTT

v_call: TRBV6-5
clone_size: .
d_call: TRBD2
j_call: TRBJ2-1
cdr3_aa: CATNSGHSYNEQFF
cdr3_nt: TGTGCCACCAATAGCGGGCACTCCTACAATGAGCAGTTCTTC

v_call: TRBV5-1
clone_size: .
d_call: TRBD1
j_call: TRBJ2-3
cdr3_aa: CASSSWTGGTDTQYF
cdr3_nt: TGCGCCAGCAGCTCCTGGACAGGGGGCACAGATACGCAGTATTTT

v_call: TRBV30
clone_size: .
d_call: .
j_call: TRBJ1-2
cdr3_aa: CAWSADRTLNLGVHGYTF
cdr3_nt: TGTGCCTGGAGTGCGGACCGGACACTTAACCTCGGAGTGCATGGCTACACCTTC

v_call: TRBV9
clone_size: .
d_call: TRBD2
j_call: TRBJ2-2
cdr3_aa: CASSVVGTSGMHTGELFF
cdr3_nt: TGTGCCAGCAGCGTAGTAGGGACTAGCGGGATGCACACCGGGGAGCTGTTTTTT

v_call: TRBV5-1
clone_size: .
d_call: TRBD1
j_call: TRBJ2-4
cdr3_aa: CASSFRQGLAKNIQYF
cdr3_nt: TGCGCCAGCAGCTTCAGACAGGGTTTAGCCAAAAACATTCAGTACTTC

v_call: TRBV7-8
clone_size: .
d_call: TRBD1
j_call: TRBJ1-4
cdr3_aa: CASSARQGWNKLFF
cdr3_nt: TGTGCCAGCAGCGCCCGACAGGGGTGGAACAAACTGTTTTTT

v_call: TRBV5-5
clone_size: .
d_call: .
j_call: TRBJ1-2
cdr3_aa: CASSRTDSNYGYTF
cdr3_nt: TGTGCCAGCAGCCGTACGGACAGCAACTATGGCTACACCTTC

v_call: TRBV24-1
clone_size: .
d_call: TRBD1
j_call: TRBJ1-1
cdr3_aa: CATMPGQGNTEAFF
cdr3_nt: TGTGCCACCATGCCGGGACAGGGTAACACTGAAGCTTTCTTT

v_call: TRBV5-1
clone_size: .
d_call: TRBD2
j_call: TRBJ2-7
cdr3_aa: CASSFLAGASYEQYF
cdr3_nt: TGCGCCAGCAGCTTCCTAGCGGGAGCCTCCTACGAGCAGTACTTC

v_call: TRBV19
clone_size: .
d_call: .
j_call: TRBJ1-1
cdr3_aa: CASSTGFINTEAFF
cdr3_nt: TGTGCCAGTAGTACAGGGTTTATTAACACTGAAGCTTTCTTT

v_call: TRBV7-9
clone_size: .
d_call: TRBD1
j_call: TRBJ2-3
cdr3_aa: CASSLSTGLTDTQYF
cdr3_nt: TGTGCCAGCAGCTTATCGACAGGGCTGACAGATACGCAGTATTTT

v_call: TRBV3-1/TRBV3-2
clone_size: .
d_call: .
j_call: TRBJ2-5
cdr3_aa: CASSHGGMGAETQYF
cdr3_nt: TGTGCCAGCAGCCACGGCGGGATGGGCGCGGAGACCCAGTACTTC

v_call: TRBV28
clone_size: .
d_call: .
j_call: TRBJ2-7
cdr3_aa: CASRGTPSYEQYF
cdr3_nt: TGTGCCAGCAGGGGGACTCCGTCCTACGAGCAGTACTTC

v_call: TRBV18
clone_size: .
d_call: .
j_call: TRBJ2-3
cdr3_aa: CASSPEEGLLWAYF
cdr3_nt: TGTGCCAGCTCACCAGAGGAGGGTCTCTTGTGGGCCTATTTT

v_call: TRBV18
clone_size: .
d_call: TRBD1
j_call: TRBJ2-5
cdr3_aa: CASETGNQETQYF
cdr3_nt: TGTGCCAGCGAGACAGGGAATCAAGAGACCCAGTACTTC

v_call: TRBV2
clone_size: .
d_call: TRBD1
j_call: TRBJ1-1
cdr3_aa: CASSQDRGPGTEAFF
cdr3_nt: TGTGCCAGCAGTCAGGACAGGGGGCCCGGCACTGAAGCTTTCTTT

v_call: TRBV2
clone_size: .
d_call: .
j_call: TRBJ2-5
cdr3_aa: CASTGQRQETQYF
cdr3_nt: TGTGCCAGCACTGGACAACGCCAAGAGACCCAGTACTTC

v_call: TRBV7-2
clone_size: .
d_call: .
j_call: TRBJ2-5
cdr3_aa: CASSLGGQGETQYF
cdr3_nt: TGTGCCAGCAGCTTAGGAGGCCAGGGAGAGACCCAGTACTTC

v_call: TRBV19
clone_size: .
d_call: .
j_call: TRBJ1-4
cdr3_aa: CAREIGGATEKLFF
cdr3_nt: TGTGCCAGAGAAATCGGGGGGGCTACTGAAAAACTGTTTTTT

v_call: TRBV11-2
clone_size: .
d_call: .
j_call: TRBJ1-2
cdr3_aa: CASSLGGSRGYTF
cdr3_nt: TGTGCCAGCAGCTTAGGCGGTAGTCGGGGCTACACCTTC

v_call: TRBV7-6
clone_size: .
d_call: TRBD2
j_call: TRBJ2-5
cdr3_aa: CASSLASSGQETQYF
cdr3_nt: TGTGCCAGCAGCCTAGCGTCTAGCGGGCAAGAGACCCAGTACTTC

v_call: TRBV20-1
clone_size: few
d_call: .
j_call: TRBJ2-1
cdr3_aa: CSAEGDEQFF
cdr3_nt: TGCAGTGCTGAGGGGGATGAGCAGTTCTTC

v_call: TRBV30
clone_size: .
d_call: TRBD1
j_call: TRBJ1-1
cdr3_aa: CAQQGDGEAFF
cdr3_nt: TGTGCCCAACAGGGGGACGGTGAAGCTTTCTTT

v_call: TRBV27
clone_size: .
d_call: .
j_call: TRBJ2-4
cdr3_aa: CASSSPRELAKNIQYF
cdr3_nt: TGTGCCAGCAGTTCCCCACGGGAACTAGCCAAAAACATTCAGTACTTC

v_call: TRBV6-5
clone_size: .
d_call: TRBD2
j_call: TRBJ2-1
cdr3_aa: CASSYFLAELNEQFF
cdr3_nt: TGTGCCAGCAGTTACTTCCTAGCGGAGCTTAATGAGCAGTTCTTC

v_call: TRBV7-9
clone_size: .
d_call: .
j_call: TRBJ1-3
cdr3_aa: CASSPGISGNTIYF
cdr3_nt: TGTGCCAGCAGCCCCGGGATCTCTGGAAACACCATATATTTT

v_call: TRBV6-5
clone_size: .
d_call: .
j_call: TRBJ2-1
cdr3_aa: CASSYGEDNEQFF
cdr3_nt: TGTGCCAGCAGTTACGGGGAGGACAATGAGCAGTTCTTC

v_call: TRBV2
clone_size: .
d_call: .
j_call: TRBJ2-2
cdr3_aa: CASSEEWVALVTGELFF
cdr3_nt: TGTGCCAGCAGTGAAGAATGGGTAGCCTTGGTCACCGGGGAGCTGTTTTTT

v_call: TRBV7-6
clone_size: once
d_call: TRBD2
j_call: TRBJ2-1
cdr3_aa: CASSLEGTSGRVEQFF
cdr3_nt: TGTGCCAGCAGCTTAGAGGGGACTAGCGGGAGGGTGGAGCAGTTCTTC

v_call: TRBV9
clone_size: .
d_call: TRBD1
j_call: TRBJ1-6
cdr3_aa: CASSVGQGYSPLHF
cdr3_nt: TGTGCCAGCAGCGTAGGACAGGGATATTCACCCCTCCACTTT

v_call: TRBV19
clone_size: .
d_call: .
j_call: TRBJ2-7
cdr3_aa: CATRKQGAPYEQYF
cdr3_nt: TGTGCCACCCGGAAACAGGGAGCGCCCTACGAGCAGTACTTC

v_call: TRBV6-5
clone_size: .
d_call: .
j_call: TRBJ2-7
cdr3_aa: CASSIQGGASYEQYF
cdr3_nt: TGTGCCAGCAGTATACAGGGAGGGGCCTCCTACGAGCAGTACTTC